This T cell receptor beta chain was documented in a study of identical twins. General study points: Carriage of fewer insertions was seen in abundant cord blood beta clonotypes, whereas memory repertoires showed none. Donors were not followed over many years; analysis was cross-sectional.

A few counts support this clonotype. The antigen is not known. Trimming left V 0 bases short and J 0 bases short, with 15 bases between. The CDR3 covers 18 residues. CDR1 and CDR2 (germline): LGHDT, YNNKEL (reference sequence). A universal primer binding site was introduced by template switching. The final cDNA contained unique molecular identifiers. One entry per CDR3 protein, called by TCRdb with MiXCR from the 5' RACE reads. This sample has some 240,000 distinct CDR3 sequences, with roughly 8% found just once. The same data also went into a second study, on yellow fever vaccine responses in identical twins. According to that study: Twins' vaccine T cell responses were reported to seem partly convergent and partly personalized.

This clonotype was obtained from a woman aged 18 to 35 in good health. V usage is TRBV3-1 and J usage is TRBJ1-5; D not resolved. Source material: CD8+ T cells sorted from blood. CDR3 DNA: TGTGCCAGCAGCCAAGAGAAGGGCCTGGGAGGTAGCAATCAGCCCCAGCATTTT. Protein product: CASSQEKGLGGSNQPQHF.